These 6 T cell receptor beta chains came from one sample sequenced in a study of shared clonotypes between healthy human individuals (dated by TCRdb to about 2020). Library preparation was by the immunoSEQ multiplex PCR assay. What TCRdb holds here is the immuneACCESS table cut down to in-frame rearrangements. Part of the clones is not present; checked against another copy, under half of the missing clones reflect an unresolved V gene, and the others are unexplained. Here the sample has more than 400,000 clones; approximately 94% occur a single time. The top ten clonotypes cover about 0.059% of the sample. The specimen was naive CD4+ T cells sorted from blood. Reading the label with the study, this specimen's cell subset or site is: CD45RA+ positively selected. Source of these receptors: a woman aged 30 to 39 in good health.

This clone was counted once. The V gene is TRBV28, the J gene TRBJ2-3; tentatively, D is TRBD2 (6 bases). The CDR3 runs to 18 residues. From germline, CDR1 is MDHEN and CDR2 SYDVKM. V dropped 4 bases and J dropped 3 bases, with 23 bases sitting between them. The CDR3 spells CASSSPALDPRGTDTQYF. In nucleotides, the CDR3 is TGTGCCAGCAGTTCCCCCGCTTTAGACCCCCGGGGGACAGATACGCAGTATTTT.

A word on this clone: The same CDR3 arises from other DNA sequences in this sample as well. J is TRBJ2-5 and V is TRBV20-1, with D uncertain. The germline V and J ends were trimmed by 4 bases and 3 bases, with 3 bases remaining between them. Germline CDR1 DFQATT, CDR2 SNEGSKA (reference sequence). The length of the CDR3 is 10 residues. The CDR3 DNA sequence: TGCAGTGCTAAGAAAGAGACCCAGTACTTC. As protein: CSAKKETQYF.

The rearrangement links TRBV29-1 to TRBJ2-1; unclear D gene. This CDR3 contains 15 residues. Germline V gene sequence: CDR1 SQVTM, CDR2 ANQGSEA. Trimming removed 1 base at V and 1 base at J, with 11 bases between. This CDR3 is CSVEGRQQSYNEQFF. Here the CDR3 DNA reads TGCAGCGTTGAAGGGCGGCAGCAGTCCTACAATGAGCAGTTCTTC.

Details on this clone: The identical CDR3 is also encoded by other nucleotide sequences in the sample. In DNA form, the CDR3 reads TGTGCCAGCAGTTTATCGTGGGACACTGAAGCTTTCTTT. This gives the protein CASSLSWDTEAFF. The chain recombines TRBV27 with TRBJ1-1, with D hard to call. Per the germline V gene, CDR1 is MNHEY and CDR2 is SMNVEV (reference sequence). The CDR3 covers 13 residues. Between the trimmed V and J ends, which lost 0 bases and 3 bases, there was a span of 5 bases.

For the CDR3, the DNA is TGTGCCAGCAGTTTCCCGGACAGGAGGGATGGCTACACCTTC. Its translation is CASSFPDRRDGYTF. This chain joins TRBV28 and TRBJ1-2; TRBD1 matches at 7 bases. Germline V lookup: CDR1 MDHEN, CDR2 SYDVKM. V shed 3 bases, J shed 6 bases, and the junction held 7 bases outside the gene matches. The CDR3 sequence is 14 residues long.

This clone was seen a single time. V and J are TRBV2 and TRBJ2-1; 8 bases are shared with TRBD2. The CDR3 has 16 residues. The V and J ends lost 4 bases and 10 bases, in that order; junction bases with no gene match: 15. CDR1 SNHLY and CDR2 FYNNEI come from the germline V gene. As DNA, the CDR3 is TGTGCCAGCAGTGCAGAGGGACTAGGGCCCGTTATCGAGCAGTTCTTC. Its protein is CASSAEGLGPVIEQFF.